The entry that follows covers one T cell receptor (beta chain) sequence. The antigen is not known. A junction end diverges from the germline sequence, so it may reflect a read error. The sample is drawn from a study of tumor-infiltrating lymphocytes in primary liver carcinoma. At the level of the study: Tumor staging was T1-T3 N0M0; sizes spanned roughly 4 to 11 cm across.

Study results and limitations: It was in tumors, not blood, that the top-250-clone fraction was significantly higher (p = 0.039). In tumor-adjacent and tumor-blood pairs, overlap was lower than in tumor region pairs.

From 500 ng of total RNA, TCR beta-specific cDNA was reverse-transcribed using a constant-region primer. Generation of the TCR beta libraries relied on three nested multiplex PCR rounds using slightly modified ARM-PCR. For around 11 cycles apiece, the opening two PCR rounds ran with TRBV1-TRBV30 forward primers and a C-beta reverse primer. TCRdb re-called the multiplex PCR reads with MiXCR, one entry per CDR3 protein. The top ten hold around 8.1% of the sample, which has roughly 120,000 distinct CDR3 sequences, around two thirds seen once. Bulk tissue was left unsorted, and RNA and DNA were co-extracted from about 19-30 mg of it. Germline loops: CDR1 MNHNS, CDR2 SASEGT. The CDR3 is made up of 16 amino acids.

The chain joins TRBV6-1 to TRBJ2-1, with a weak D call TRBD1 (6 bases). The sequence derives from a woman aged 60-70 years with primary liver carcinoma and hepatitis B virus infection. The source material was tumor-adjacent normal liver tissue. CDR3 in DNA: TGTGCCAGCAGTGAAGGGGCAGGGGCTGAGAACAATGAGCTGTTCTTC. It specifies CASSEGAGAENNELFF.